Within the sample, the clone carrying this TCR beta chain is medium-sized. Its cognate antigen is unknown. At one end the junction does not follow the germline gene, possibly because of a read error. The data are from a study of a mutant IDH1 vaccine in newly diagnosed glioma. Only in-frame clones appear in the TCRdb table, and some are missing; sequencing was by immunoSEQ multiplex PCR. The data hold tens of thousands of clones, with roughly 80% observed a single time. This CDR3 region has 14 residues. Looked up from germline, CDR1 is MNHNS and CDR2 is SASEGT. The time point here: week 47, end of study. Alongside topical imiquimod, each dose of vaccine comprised 300 ug of mutant IDH1 20-mer peptide.

Source: PBMCs, taken from a glioma patient whose treatment included an IDH1 peptide vaccine. V usage is TRBV6-1 and J usage is TRBJ2-2; D is ambiguous. The source of this sequence is a woman in her fifties or sixties with glioma. CDR3 residues: CASREGGDTGELFF. DNA of the CDR3: TGTGCCAGCAGAGAAGGCGGAGACACCGGGGAGCTGTTTTTT.